This T cell receptor beta chain comes out of a study of T cell responses to AZD1222 COVID-19 vaccine. Whole-study results and caveats: Researchers report vaccine-associated CD4 TCRs spanning spike, with dominance at 160-218 and 743-854. Mostly white British, mostly female donors; authors suggested clonal diversity may be underestimated. There were repertoire samples only from the period after the peak T cell response.

To note about this clone: Its antigen is still unknown.

Analysis merged second doses at about 4 or about 12 weeks. The table came from immunoSEQ multiplex PCR; TCRdb's copy has only in-frame clones and leaves some out. Altogether around 120,000 clones are present, approximately 90% being singletons, with the ten largest covering around 3.8%. This CDR3 region has 14 residues. The V gene lost 10 bases and the J gene lost 5 bases, with 21 bases spanning the gap. Germline V gene lookup returns CDR1 MDHEN and CDR2 SYDVKM. Source: peripheral blood, taken 28 days after the second AZD1222 dose. This receptor was identified in an adult who received the AZD1222 COVID-19 vaccine. The chain employs TRBV28 and TRBJ2-7; D remains unclear. The CDR3 sequence is CAISPGGLLDEQYF. The CDR3 nucleotides read TGTGCCATATCACCGGGTGGCCTACTCGACGAGCAGTACTTC. Full variable domain (rest looked up from reference TRBV28 and TRBJ2-7): DVKVTQSSRYLVKRTGEKVFLECVQDMDHENMFWYRQDPGLGLRLIYFSYDVKMKEKGDIPEGYSVSREKKERFSLILESASTNQTSMYLCAISPGGLLDEQYFGPGTRLTVT.